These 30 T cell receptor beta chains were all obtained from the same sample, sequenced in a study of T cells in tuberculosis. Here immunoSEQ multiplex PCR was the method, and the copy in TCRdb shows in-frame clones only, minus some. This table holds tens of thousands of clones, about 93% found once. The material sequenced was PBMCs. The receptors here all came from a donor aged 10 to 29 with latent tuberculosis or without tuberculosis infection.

The CDR3 coding sequence is TGCGCCAGCAGCTTGGCCTCTCAGGCTTACGAGCAGTACTTC. Encoded protein: CASSLASQAYEQYF. The chain joins TRBV5-1 to TRBJ2-7; D not certain. Germline CDR1 is SGHRS and CDR2 is YFSETQ. The CDR3 contains 14 residues. V dropped 0 bases and J dropped 4 bases, with 11 bases sitting between them.

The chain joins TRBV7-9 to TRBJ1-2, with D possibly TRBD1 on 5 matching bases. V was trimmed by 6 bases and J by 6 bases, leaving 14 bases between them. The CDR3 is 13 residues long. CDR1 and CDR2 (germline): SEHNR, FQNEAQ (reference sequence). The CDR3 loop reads CASSPTQGDGYTF. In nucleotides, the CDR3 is TGTGCCAGCAGTCCTACCCAAGGGGATGGCTACACCTTC.

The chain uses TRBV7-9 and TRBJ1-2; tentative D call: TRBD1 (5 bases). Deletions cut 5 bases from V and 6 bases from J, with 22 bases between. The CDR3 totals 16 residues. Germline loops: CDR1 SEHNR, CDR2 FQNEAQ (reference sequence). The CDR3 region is CASSTKTEKIKDGYTF. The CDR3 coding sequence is TGTGCCAGCAGCACAAAGACAGAGAAGATAAAGGATGGCTACACCTTC. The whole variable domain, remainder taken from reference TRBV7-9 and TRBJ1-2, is DTGVSQNPRHKITKRGQNVTFRCDPISEHNRLYWYRQTLGQGPEFLTYFQNEAQLEKSRLLSDRFSAERPKGSFSTLEIQRTEQGDSAMYLCASSTKTEKIKDGYTFGSGTRLTVV.

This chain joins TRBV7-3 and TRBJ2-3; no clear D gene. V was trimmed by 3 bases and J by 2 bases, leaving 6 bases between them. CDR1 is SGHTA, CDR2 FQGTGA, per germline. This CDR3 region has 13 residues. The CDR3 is CASSLQATDTQYF. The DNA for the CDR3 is TGTGCCAGCAGCTTGCAGGCCACAGATACGCAGTATTTT.

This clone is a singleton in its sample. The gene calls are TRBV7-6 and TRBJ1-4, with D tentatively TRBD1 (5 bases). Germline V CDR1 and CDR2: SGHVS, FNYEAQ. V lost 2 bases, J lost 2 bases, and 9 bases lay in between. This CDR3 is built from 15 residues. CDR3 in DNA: TGTGCCAGCAGCTTATCGGGACTGACTAATGAAAAACTGTTTTTT. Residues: CASSLSGLTNEKLFF.

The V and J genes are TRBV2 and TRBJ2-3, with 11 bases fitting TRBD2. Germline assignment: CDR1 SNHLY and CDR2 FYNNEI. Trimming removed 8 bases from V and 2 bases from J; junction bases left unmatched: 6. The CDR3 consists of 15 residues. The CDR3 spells CASGKLAGVTDTQYF. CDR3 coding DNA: TGTGCCAGCGGAAAACTAGCGGGGGTCACAGATACGCAGTATTTT. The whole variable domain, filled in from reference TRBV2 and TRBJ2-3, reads EPEVTQTPSHQVTQMGQEVILRCVPISNHLYFYWYRQILGQKVEFLVSFYNNEISEKSEIFDDQFSVERPDGSNFTLKIRSTKLEDSAMYFCASGKLAGVTDTQYFGPGTRLTVL.

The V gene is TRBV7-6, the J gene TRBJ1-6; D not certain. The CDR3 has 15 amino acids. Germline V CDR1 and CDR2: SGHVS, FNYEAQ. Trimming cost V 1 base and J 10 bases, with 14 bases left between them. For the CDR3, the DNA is TGTGCCAGCAGCTTAGTCGACCTCGGGAGATCACCCCTCCACTTT. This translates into CASSLVDLGRSPLHF. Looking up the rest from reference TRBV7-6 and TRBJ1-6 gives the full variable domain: GAGVSQSPRYKVTKRGQDVALRCDPISGHVSLYWYRQALGQGPEFLTYFNYEAQQDKSGLPNDRFSAERPEGSISTLTIQRTEQRDSAMYRCASSLVDLGRSPLHFGNGTRLTVT.

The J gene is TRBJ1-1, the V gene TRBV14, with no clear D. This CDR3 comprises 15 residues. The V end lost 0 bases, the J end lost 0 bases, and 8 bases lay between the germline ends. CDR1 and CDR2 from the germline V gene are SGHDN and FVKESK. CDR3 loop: CASSQDERLNTEAFF. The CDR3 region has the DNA TGTGCCAGCAGCCAAGATGAACGGTTGAACACTGAAGCTTTCTTT.

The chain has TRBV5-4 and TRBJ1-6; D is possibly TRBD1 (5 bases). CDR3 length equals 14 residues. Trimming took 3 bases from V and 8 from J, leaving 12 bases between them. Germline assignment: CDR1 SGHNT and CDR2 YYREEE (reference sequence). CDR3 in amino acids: CASSSLSGDSPLHF. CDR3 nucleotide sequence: TGTGCCAGCAGCTCCCTTTCGGGGGATTCACCCCTCCACTTT.

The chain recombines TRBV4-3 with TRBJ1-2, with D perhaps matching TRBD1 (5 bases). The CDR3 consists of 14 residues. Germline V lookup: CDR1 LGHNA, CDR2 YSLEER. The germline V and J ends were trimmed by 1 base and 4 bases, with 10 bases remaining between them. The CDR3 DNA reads TGCGCCAGCAGCCAAGGCGGGGGGAGCTATGGCTACACCTTC. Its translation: CASSQGGGSYGYTF.

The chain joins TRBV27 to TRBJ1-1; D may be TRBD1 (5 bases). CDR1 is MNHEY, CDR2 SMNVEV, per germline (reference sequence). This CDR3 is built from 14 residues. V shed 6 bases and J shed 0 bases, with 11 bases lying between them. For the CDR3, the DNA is TGTGCCAGCAGAAAGGGGACTTTGAACACTGAAGCTTTCTTT. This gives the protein CASRKGTLNTEAFF.

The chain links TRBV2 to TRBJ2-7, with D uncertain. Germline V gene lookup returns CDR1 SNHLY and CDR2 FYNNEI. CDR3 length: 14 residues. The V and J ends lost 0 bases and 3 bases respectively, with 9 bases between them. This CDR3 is CASSEARRLYEQYF. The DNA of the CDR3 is TGTGCCAGCAGTGAAGCGCGCAGGCTCTACGAGCAGTACTTC.

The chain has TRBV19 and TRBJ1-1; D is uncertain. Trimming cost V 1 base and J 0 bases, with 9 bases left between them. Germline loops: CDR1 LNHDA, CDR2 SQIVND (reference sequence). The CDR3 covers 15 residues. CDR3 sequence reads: CASSIGQAMNTEAFF. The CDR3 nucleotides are TGTGCCAGTAGTATAGGTCAGGCCATGAACACTGAAGCTTTCTTT.

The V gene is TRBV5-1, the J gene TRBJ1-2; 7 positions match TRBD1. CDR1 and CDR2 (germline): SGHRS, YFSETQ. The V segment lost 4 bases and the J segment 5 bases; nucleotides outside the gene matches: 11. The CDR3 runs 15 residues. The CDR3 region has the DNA TGCGCCAGCAGCGTTCGACAGGGAGAAGGGTATGGCTACACCTTC. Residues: CASSVRQGEGYGYTF.

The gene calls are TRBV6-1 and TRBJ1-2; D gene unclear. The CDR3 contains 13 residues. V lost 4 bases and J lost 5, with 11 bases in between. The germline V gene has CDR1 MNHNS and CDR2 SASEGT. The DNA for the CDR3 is TGTGCCAGCAGTGGAGGAGGGAGGTATGGCTACACCTTC. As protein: CASSGGGRYGYTF.

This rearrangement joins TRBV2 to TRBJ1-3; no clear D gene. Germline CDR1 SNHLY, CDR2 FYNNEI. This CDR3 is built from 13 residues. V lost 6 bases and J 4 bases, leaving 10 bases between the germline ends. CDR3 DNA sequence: TGTGCCAGCAGCCCAGTTCCCGGAAACACCATATATTTT. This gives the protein CASSPVPGNTIYF.

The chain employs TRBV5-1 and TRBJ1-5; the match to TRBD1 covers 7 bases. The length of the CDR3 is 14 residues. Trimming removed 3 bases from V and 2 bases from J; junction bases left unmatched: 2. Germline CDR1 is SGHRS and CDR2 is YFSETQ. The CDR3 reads CASSSGQGNQPQHF. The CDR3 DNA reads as TGCGCCAGCAGCTCCGGACAGGGCAATCAGCCCCAGCATTTT. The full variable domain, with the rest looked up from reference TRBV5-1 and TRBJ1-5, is KAGVTQTPRYLIKTRGQQVTLSCSPISGHRSVSWYQQTPGQGLQFLFEYFSETQRNKGNFPGRFSGRQFSNSRSEMNVSTLELGDSALYLCASSSGQGNQPQHFGDGTRLSIL.

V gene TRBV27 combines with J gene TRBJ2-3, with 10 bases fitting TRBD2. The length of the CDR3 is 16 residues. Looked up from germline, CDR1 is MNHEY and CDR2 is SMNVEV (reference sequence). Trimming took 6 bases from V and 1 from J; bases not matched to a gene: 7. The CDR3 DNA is TGTGCCAGCAGCCGACTAACTAGCGGGGGCACAGATACGCAGTATTTT. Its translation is CASSRLTSGGTDTQYF.

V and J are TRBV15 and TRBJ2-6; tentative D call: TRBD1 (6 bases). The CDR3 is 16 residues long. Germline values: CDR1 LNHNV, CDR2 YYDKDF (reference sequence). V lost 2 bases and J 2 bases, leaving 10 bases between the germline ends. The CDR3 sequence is CATSRIQGTGANVLTF. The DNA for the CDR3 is TGTGCCACCAGCAGAATACAGGGTACTGGGGCCAACGTCCTGACTTTC. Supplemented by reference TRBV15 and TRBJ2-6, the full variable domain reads DAMVIQNPRYQVTQFGKPVTLSCSQTLNHNVMYWYQQKSSQAPKLLFHYYDKDFNNEADTPDNFQSRRPNTSFCFLDIRSPGLGDTAMYLCATSRIQGTGANVLTFGAGSRLTVL.

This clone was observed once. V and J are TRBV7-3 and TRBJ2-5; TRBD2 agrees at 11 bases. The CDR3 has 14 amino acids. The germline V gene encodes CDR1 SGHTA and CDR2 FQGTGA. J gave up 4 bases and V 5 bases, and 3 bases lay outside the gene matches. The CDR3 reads CASSLGTSGETQYF. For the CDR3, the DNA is TGTGCCAGCAGCCTCGGGACTAGCGGAGAGACCCAGTACTTC.

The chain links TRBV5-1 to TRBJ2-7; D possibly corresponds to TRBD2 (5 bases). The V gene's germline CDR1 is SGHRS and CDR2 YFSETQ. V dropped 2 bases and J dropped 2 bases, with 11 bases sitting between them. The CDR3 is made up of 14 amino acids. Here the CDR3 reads CASSFGVGPYEQYF. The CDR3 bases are TGCGCCAGCAGCTTCGGGGTAGGCCCCTACGAGCAGTACTTC.

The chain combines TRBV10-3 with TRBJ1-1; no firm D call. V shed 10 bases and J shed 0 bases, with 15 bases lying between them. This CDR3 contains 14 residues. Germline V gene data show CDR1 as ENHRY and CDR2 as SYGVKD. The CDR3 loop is CATAFGGMNTEAFF. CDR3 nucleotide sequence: TGTGCCACCGCTTTTGGAGGGATGAACACTGAAGCTTTCTTT.

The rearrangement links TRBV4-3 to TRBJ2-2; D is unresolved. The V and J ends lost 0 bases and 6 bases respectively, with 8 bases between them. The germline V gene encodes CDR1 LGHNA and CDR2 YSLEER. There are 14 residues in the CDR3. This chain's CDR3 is CASSQDLPAGELFF. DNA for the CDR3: TGCGCCAGCAGCCAAGATCTTCCAGCCGGGGAGCTGTTTTTT.

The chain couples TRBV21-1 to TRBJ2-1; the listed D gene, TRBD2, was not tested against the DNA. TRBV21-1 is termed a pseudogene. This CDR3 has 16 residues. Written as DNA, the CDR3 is TGTGCCAAGGGGGAGCGGGGTTCGAGCTCCTACAATGAGCAGTTCTTC. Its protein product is CAKGERGSSSYNEQFF.

The CDR3 region is CASSIGRGDWNEQFF. The CDR3 DNA sequence: TGTGCCAGTAGTATCGGCCGGGGGGATTGGAATGAGCAGTTCTTC. V gene TRBV19 combines with J gene TRBJ2-1; 7 bases match TRBD2. The J segment lost 7 bases and the V segment lost 3 bases, leaving 9 bases of the junction unmatched. Germline loops: CDR1 LNHDA, CDR2 SQIVND (reference sequence). This CDR3 is built from 15 residues. Complete variable domain (other parts from reference TRBV19 and TRBJ2-1): DGGITQSPKYLFRKEGQNVTLSCEQNLNHDAMYWYRQDPGQGLRLIYYSQIVNDFQKGDIAEGYSVSREKKESFPLTVTSAQKNPTAFYLCASSIGRGDWNEQFFGPGTRLTVL.

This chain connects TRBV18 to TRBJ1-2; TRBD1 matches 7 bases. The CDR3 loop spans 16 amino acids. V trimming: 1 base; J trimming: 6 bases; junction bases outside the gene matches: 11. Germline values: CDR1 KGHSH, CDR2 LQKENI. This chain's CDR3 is CASSPLPLGDSNGYTF. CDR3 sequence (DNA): TGTGCCAGCTCACCACTACCATTGGGGGACAGCAATGGCTACACCTTC.

The CDR3 region is CASSDSSTGGLTDTQYF. CDR3 sequence (DNA): TGTGCCAGCAGTGACTCGTCGACCGGGGGGTTAACAGATACGCAGTATTTT. The chain recombines TRBV6-4 with TRBJ2-3; 7 bases agree with TRBD2. Germline loops: CDR1 MRHNA, CDR2 SNTAGT. The V gene end was trimmed by 0 bases and the J gene end by 3 bases; junction bases not matched to a gene: 9. This CDR3 contains 17 residues.

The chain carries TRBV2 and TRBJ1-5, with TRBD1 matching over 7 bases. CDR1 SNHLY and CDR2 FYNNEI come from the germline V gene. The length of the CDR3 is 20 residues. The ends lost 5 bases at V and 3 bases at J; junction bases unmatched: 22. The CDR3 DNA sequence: TGTGCCAGCAGTCAACTGAGACACGGGACAGCGCCTATGACCAATCAGCCCCAGCATTTT. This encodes CASSQLRHGTAPMTNQPQHF.

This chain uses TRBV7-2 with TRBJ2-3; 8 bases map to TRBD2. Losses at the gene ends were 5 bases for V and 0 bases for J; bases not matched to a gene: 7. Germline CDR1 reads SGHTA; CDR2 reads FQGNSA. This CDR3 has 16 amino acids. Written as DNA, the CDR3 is TGTGCCAGCAGCCCACTAGCGGACCTAAGCACAGATACGCAGTATTTT. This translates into CASSPLADLSTDTQYF. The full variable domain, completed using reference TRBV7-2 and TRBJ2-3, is GAGVSQSPSNKVTEKGKDVELRCDPISGHTALYWYRQSLGQGLEFLIYFQGNSAPDKSGLPSDRFSAERTGGSVSTLTIQRTQQEDSAVYLCASSPLADLSTDTQYFGPGTRLTVL.

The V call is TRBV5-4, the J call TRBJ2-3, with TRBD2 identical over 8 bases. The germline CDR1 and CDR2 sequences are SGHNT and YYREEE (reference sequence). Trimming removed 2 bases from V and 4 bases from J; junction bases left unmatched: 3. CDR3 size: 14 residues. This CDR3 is CASSLSGGADTQYF. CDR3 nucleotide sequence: TGTGCCAGCAGCTTAAGCGGGGGTGCAGATACGCAGTATTTT.